The 8 T cell receptor beta chains listed next were all sequenced from one sample in a study of T cells in Graves' hyperthyroidism and ophthalmopathy (dated by TCRdb to the late 2010s). The method behind the library was multiplex PCR. TCRdb shows the sequencer as Illumina HiSeq 2000. Amplification of TCR beta CDR3 regions was carried out from RNA transcripts. For the first round of RT-PCR on the TCR CDR3, the HTBI primer set was used together with the Qiagen OneStep RT-PCR kit. TCRdb redid the processing of the public reads, applying fastp at Q25 and MiXCR, and retained in-frame beta chains. Each CDR3 protein appears once, grouped with its most common genes and DNA. The sample yields about 840,000 distinct CDR3 sequences; over 35% were counted once. Clones ranked in the top ten supply more than 7% of the sample. The source material was blood. These receptors were collected from a man younger than 30 with Graves' hyperthyroidism.

With respect to this clonotype: A much bigger clone sits one base away, suggesting this may be a read error. This chain links TRBV12-3 or TRBV12-4 with TRBJ1-1, with D maybe TRBD1 (5 bases). Trimming removed 5 bases from V and 9 bases from J, with 10 bases in between. The CDR3 length is 11 residues. The CDR3 reads CASSRGEKAFF. DNA for the CDR3: TGTGCCAGCAGTAGGGGAGAAAAAGCTTTCTTT.

This clonotype was seen a single time. V is TRBV29-1 and J is TRBJ2-5; tentative D call: TRBD1 (6 bases). Trimming removed 6 bases at V and 5 bases at J, with 16 bases between. The CDR3 length is 13 residues. Germline-derived CDR1 and CDR2 are SQVTM and ANQGSEA. CDR3 loop: CSVRVDRSETQYF. Here the CDR3 DNA reads TGCAGCGTCAGAGTAGACAGGTCGGAGACCCAGTACTTC.

This clonotype was seen once. A single base separates this from a much larger clone, so it may be a read error. V and J are TRBV20-1 and TRBJ1-1; D not resolved. This CDR3 region has 14 residues. The germline V gene has CDR1 DFQATT and CDR2 SNEGSKA (reference sequence). CDR3 nucleotides: TGCAGTGCTAGAGATCGGCTAACGAACACTGAAACTTTCTTT. This gives the protein CSARDRLTNTETFF.

This clonotype showed up just a few times. This chain uses TRBV12-1 with TRBJ2-5; TRBD2, the table's D call, was not compared with the DNA. TRBV12-1 counts as a pseudogene. The CDR3 extends over 16 amino acids. CDR3 region: CASSQEAGGAWETQYF. The DNA for the CDR3 is TGTGCCAGCAGCCAAGAAGCGGGGGGGGCCTGGGAGACCCAGTACTTC.

This clonotype was detected once. A much larger clone is a single base away; this may be a read error. The rearrangement joins TRBV9 to TRBJ1-2; D is uncertain. Deletions cut 3 bases from V and 3 bases from J, with 9 bases between. This CDR3 is built from 13 residues. Germline V gene sequence: CDR1 SGDLS, CDR2 YYNGEE. This CDR3 is CASSATADYGYTF. CDR3 in DNA: TGTGCCAGCAGCGCTACAGCTGACTATGGCTACACCTTC.

V gene TRBV25-1 combines with J gene TRBJ1-2; D remains unclear. CDR3 length equals 14 residues. Per the germline V gene, CDR1 is MGHDK and CDR2 is SYGVNS. Trimming shortened V by 8 bases and J by 4 bases, and 17 bases separated the two germline ends. The DNA of the CDR3 is TGTGCCAGCCCGGTCGGGAGGCAGGCCTATGGCTACACCTTC. It translates to CASPVGRQAYGYTF.

Comment on this clonotype: At one boundary the junction diverges from the germline segment, which might be a read error. The rearrangement uses TRBV10-3 and TRBJ1-2; TRBD1 aligns across 9 bases. CDR1 and CDR2 from the germline V gene are ENHRY and SYGVKD. The CDR3 is 16 amino acids. The CDR3 DNA reads as TGTGCCAGCAGTTACGTAACCGGGACAGGGCCTCATGGCTACACCTTC. It is translated as CASSYVTGTGPHGYTF.

This clonotype was counted a few times. The genes are TRBV5-6 and TRBJ1-1; the D gene is possibly TRBD1 (5 bases). Trimming cost V 6 bases and J 0 bases, with 15 bases left between them. The CDR3 is 15 residues long. Germline CDR1 and CDR2: SGHDT and YYEEEE. The CDR3, as DNA: TGTGCCAGCATCCCTACAGGTCTCCTGAACACTGAAGCTTTCTTT. It codes for CASIPTGLLNTEAFF.